This T cell receptor beta chain is from a study of breast tumors, draining lymph nodes, adjacent tissues. The study, taken as a whole, reports: Tumors had less TCR diversity than lymph nodes, more than nontumor tissue. Data fit most tumor T cells coming from lymph node, expanding in tumor.

This clonotype was counted between two and nine times. Its antigen is undetermined. TCRdb recomputed calls from the multiplex PCR reads with MiXCR, one row per CDR3 protein. The sample records about 66,000 distinct CDR3 sequences, 43% being singletons. The receptor's source is a female donor with breast cancer. Some clones in this sample may be carry-over from other donors' samples. Source material: breast tumor tissue.

This CDR3 is CARGRDEQYF. The CDR3 DNA follows: TGTGCTAGGGGACGGGACGAGCAGTACTTC. The genes are TRBV12-5 and TRBJ2-7; D tentatively reads TRBD1 or TRBD2 (5 bases each). Trimming pared 9 bases from V and 5 bases from J, leaving 8 bases between. This CDR3 contains 10 residues. Germline V lookup: CDR1 LGHNT, CDR2 FRNRAP.